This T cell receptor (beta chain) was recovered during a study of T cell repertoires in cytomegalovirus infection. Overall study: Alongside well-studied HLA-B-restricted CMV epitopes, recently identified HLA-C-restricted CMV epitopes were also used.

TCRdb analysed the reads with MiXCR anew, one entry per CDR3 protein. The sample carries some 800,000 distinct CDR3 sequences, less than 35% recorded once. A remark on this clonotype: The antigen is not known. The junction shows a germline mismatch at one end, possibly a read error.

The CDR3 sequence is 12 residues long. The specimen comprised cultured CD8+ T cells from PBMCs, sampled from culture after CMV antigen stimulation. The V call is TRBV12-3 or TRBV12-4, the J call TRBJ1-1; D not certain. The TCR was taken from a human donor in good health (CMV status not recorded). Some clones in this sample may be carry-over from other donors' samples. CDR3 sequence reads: CVSSLPPIEAFF. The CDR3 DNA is TGTGTCAGCAGTTTACCCCCGATTGAAGCTTTCTTT.